This T cell receptor beta chain was observed in a study of T cells in Graves' hyperthyroidism and ophthalmopathy. Study conclusions and caveats: Before onset, by a median of around 6.4 months, the model predicted ophthalmopathy. Most clonotypes expanded in the thyroid (above 0.001) were also present in blood.

There are a few counts of this clonotype. The antigen is undetermined. The CDR3 sequence is 12 residues long. Germline CDR1 SNHLY, CDR2 FYNNEI. Trimming cost V 4 bases and J 4 bases, with 8 bases left between them. Together with thyroid ultrasound, orbital computed tomography, serum thyroxine and TRAb, clinical symptoms were used for diagnoses. Researchers amplified the TCR beta CDR3 regions from RNA transcripts. The HTBI primer set served for first-round RT-PCR of the TCR CDR3. Using its own MiXCR run on the multiplex PCR reads, TCRdb lists one record per CDR3 protein. The table shows roughly 500,000 distinct CDR3 sequences, with 46% occurring only once.

The chain combines TRBV2 with TRBJ2-7; D is uncertain. The specimen sequenced was peripheral blood or thyroid tissue (not recorded which). The sequence was collected from an adult woman with Graves' disease, either hyperthyroidism or ophthalmopathy (not recorded which). CDR3 nucleotide sequence: TGTGCCAGCAGTGGGCAACATTACGAGCAGTACTTC. Protein sequence: CASSGQHYEQYF.